This T cell receptor beta chain was obtained from a study of T cells in Graves' hyperthyroidism and ophthalmopathy (dated by TCRdb to between 2019 and 2020). With regard to the full study: Peripheral blood was collected at initial diagnosis, before any treatment. The approximately 90 discovery patients were randomly split 7:3 into training and test sets. According to the paper, TCR Vbeta CDR3 sequencing was carried out on some 140 peripheral blood samples, which came from fewer than 50 ophthalmopathy, 80 or so hyperthyroidism and approximately 17 progressor patients. TCR V-J signatures able to tell the groups apart were searched for in a discovery cohort of 90 to 100 patients, of whom around 42 had Graves' ophthalmopathy and 57 had stable Graves' hyperthyroidism. Following sampling, methimazole starting at 30 mg daily was given to hyperthyroidism patients, and high-dose intravenous methylprednisolone was given to ophthalmopathy patients. An independent validation cohort of under 20 hyperthyroidism patients and 17 patients who later progressed to ophthalmopathy tested prospective prediction of ophthalmopathy. Thyroid tissue and blood T-cell repertoires from six or seven Graves' hyperthyroidism patients were also compared in the study. Study-wide findings and limitations: A model built on a 13 V-J signature distinguished ophthalmopathy from stable hyperthyroidism, reaching 85% to 90% sensitivity and around 81% specificity in cross-validation and 80%/75% in testing. No statistical method was used to fix the sample size in advance, and group allocation was not hidden from the investigators. Most expanded thyroid clonotypes (frequency above 0.001) were also found in blood, which suggests that blood repertoires may mirror thyroid immune responses. During validation, the model predicted progression to ophthalmopathy a median of roughly 7.1 months ahead of onset, with 60% to 71% sensitivity and 72% to 85% specificity.

This clonotype was observed many times. What antigen it recognizes has not been identified. The junction differs from germline at one of its ends, possibly a read error. Stable Graves' hyperthyroidism was defined as no progression to ophthalmopathy during 18 months of follow-up. The hyperthyroidism patients were between 18 and 65 years old and newly diagnosed, with a disease duration of less than 2 months. Patients with uncontrolled infections, other autoimmune diseases, pregnancy or lactation were excluded. Diagnoses were based on clinical symptoms, serum thyroxine and TRAb, thyroid ultrasound and orbital computed tomography. PBMCs were isolated from more than 9 ml of fresh peripheral blood by Ficoll-Paque density gradient centrifugation. Total RNA was extracted using Trizol reagent, and RNA quality was assessed on an Agilent 2100 Bioanalyzer. The TCR beta CDR3 regions were amplified from RNA transcripts. The first round of RT-PCR for the TCR CDR3 was performed with the HTBI primer set and the Qiagen OneStep RT-PCR kit. A second multiplex PCR round built the libraries, followed by size selection and purification. Paired-end sequencing of the libraries was performed with 100 bp reads on an Illumina HiSeq2000. The original pipeline was this. Raw data were processed with SOAPnuke, discarding reads with adapters, uncalled bases, mean Phred below 15, or no exact constant-primer or identifier match. COPE v1.2.5 was used to merge the high-quality paired reads, and each unique nucleotide sequence was defined as a clonotype. MiTCR v1.1 was used to align clonotypes to the IMGT TRBV, TRBD and TRBJ reference segments. The analysis was restricted to V-J combinations with a frequency above 0.0001, which together covered 99.2% of the repertoires. A TCS score was defined as the ratio of F50 (clonal expansion) to E x V (chaos), with BLOSUM62-based TCRdist applied between CDR3 peptides within each V-J. Welch's t-statistics and random forest reduced roughly 500 V-J features to 13, which were used in a naive Bayes classifier (R e1071). In TCRdb, the public reads were trimmed at Q25 with fastp and aligned with MiXCR, with productive beta chains retained. Merged by CDR3 protein, the rows form single entries marked with the most common genes and DNA. The V and J calls shown here were made by TCRdb, not taken from the authors' results. The sample records over 300,000 distinct CDR3 sequences, over 11% of which are singletons. Jointly, the top ten make up approximately 10% of the sample.

There are 15 amino acids in the CDR3, from cysteine to phenylalanine inclusive. Only the CDR3 part of the read is kept: 45 bases, read in frame from the first base. The sequence was collected from a woman aged 55-69 years with Graves' hyperthyroidism. The rearranged segments are TRBV12-3 or TRBV12-4 and TRBJ2-5; 10 nucleotides in the junction match TRBD2. Source material: blood. This receptor carries the CDR3 CASSFGTSAQGTQYF. The sequence in DNA is TGTGCCAGCAGTTTCGGGACTAGCGCCCAAGGGACCCAGTACTTC.